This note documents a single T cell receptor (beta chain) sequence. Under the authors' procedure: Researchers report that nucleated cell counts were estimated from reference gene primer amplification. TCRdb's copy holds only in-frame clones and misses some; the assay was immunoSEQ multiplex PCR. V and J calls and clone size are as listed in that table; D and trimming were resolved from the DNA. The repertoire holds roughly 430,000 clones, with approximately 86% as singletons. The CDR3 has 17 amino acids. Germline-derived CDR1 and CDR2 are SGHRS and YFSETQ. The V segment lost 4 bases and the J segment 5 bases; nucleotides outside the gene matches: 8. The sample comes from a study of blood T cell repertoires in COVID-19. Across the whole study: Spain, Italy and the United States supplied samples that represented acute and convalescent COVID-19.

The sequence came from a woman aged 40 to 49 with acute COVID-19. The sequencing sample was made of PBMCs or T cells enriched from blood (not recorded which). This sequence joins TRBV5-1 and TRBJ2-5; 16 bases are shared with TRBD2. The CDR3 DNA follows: TGCGCCAGCAGCCCCGGGACTAGCGGGGGGGCCGGTGAGACCCAGTACTTC. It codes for CASSPGTSGGAGETQYF.